This is a list of T cell receptor beta chains from one sample in a study of CD8 T cells in Susac syndrome. In TCRdb, the immunoSEQ multiplex PCR reads were re-called with MiXCR into one record per CDR3 protein. Of about 130,000 distinct CDR3 sequences in the sample, over 85% were seen once. Source material: CD8+ T cells from PBMCs. Every receptor here comes from a human donor with multiple sclerosis. Both conserved end residues are part of each CDR3.

cdr3_aa: CASSSGFKGTEAFF
j_call: TRBJ1-1
v_call: TRBV9

cdr3_aa: CASSSQGIVQETQYF
j_call: TRBJ2-5
v_call: TRBV27

cdr3_aa: CATSTGGEQYF
j_call: TRBJ2-7
v_call: TRBV15

cdr3_aa: CASSSLGTPPDGYTF
j_call: TRBJ1-2
v_call: TRBV12-3/TRBV12-4

cdr3_aa: CASSDGSTDTQYF
j_call: TRBJ2-3
v_call: TRBV6-4

cdr3_aa: CASSVKALQGVYEKLFF
j_call: TRBJ1-4
v_call: TRBV5-1

cdr3_aa: CASSLGGSTGVMSYEQYF
j_call: TRBJ2-7
v_call: TRBV7-6

cdr3_aa: CASSEGYQETQYF
j_call: TRBJ2-5
v_call: TRBV25-1

cdr3_aa: CASSATPSSVANTGELFF
j_call: TRBJ2-2
v_call: TRBV7-3

cdr3_aa: CASSLPGLAPYNEQFF
j_call: TRBJ2-1
v_call: TRBV7-8

cdr3_aa: CASSQPEFYGYTF
j_call: TRBJ1-2
v_call: TRBV13

cdr3_aa: CAWSTGGWNTEAFF
j_call: TRBJ1-1
v_call: TRBV30

cdr3_aa: CSVSGSAYNEQFF
j_call: TRBJ2-1
v_call: TRBV29-1

cdr3_aa: CASSPHPRRLDYGYTF
j_call: TRBJ1-2
v_call: TRBV4-2

cdr3_aa: CASRPAPGTNYGYTF
j_call: TRBJ1-2
v_call: TRBV27

cdr3_aa: CSAAVGTGSLTDTQYF
j_call: TRBJ2-3
v_call: TRBV20-1

cdr3_aa: CATSRKRQGNPNYEQYF
j_call: TRBJ2-7
v_call: TRBV15

cdr3_aa: CASRLGLAGVYEQYF
j_call: TRBJ2-7
v_call: TRBV28

cdr3_aa: CASSEWTGEQPQHF
j_call: TRBJ1-5
v_call: TRBV6-1

cdr3_aa: CASSSSGGASYNEQFF
j_call: TRBJ2-1
v_call: TRBV12-3/TRBV12-4

cdr3_aa: CASSIGQGINEQFF
j_call: TRBJ2-1
v_call: TRBV19

cdr3_aa: CSATEVGATYEQYF
j_call: TRBJ2-7
v_call: TRBV20-1

cdr3_aa: CASSYLGSKADTQYF
j_call: TRBJ2-3
v_call: TRBV6-2/TRBV6-3

cdr3_aa: CATSEGVGLGYTF
j_call: TRBJ1-2
v_call: TRBV24-1

cdr3_aa: CASSLGGAAKNIQYF
j_call: TRBJ2-4
v_call: TRBV27

cdr3_aa: CSVEEDNEQFF
j_call: TRBJ2-1
v_call: TRBV29-1

cdr3_aa: CASSRTTSDRAETQYF
j_call: TRBJ2-5
v_call: TRBV19

cdr3_aa: CASSARGGGMDNEQFF
j_call: TRBJ2-1
v_call: TRBV6-1

cdr3_aa: CASSLFPTRGGSYNSPLHF
j_call: TRBJ1-6
v_call: TRBV28

cdr3_aa: CATTWSGSTDTQYF
j_call: TRBJ2-3
v_call: TRBV15

cdr3_aa: CASSPTGLAGTSGANVLTF
j_call: TRBJ2-6
v_call: TRBV7-9

cdr3_aa: CASSLFQGPQETQYF
j_call: TRBJ2-5
v_call: TRBV11-2

cdr3_aa: CASSPRTSGGPSTDTQYF
j_call: TRBJ2-3
v_call: TRBV7-3

cdr3_aa: CASSHMEGGNEQFF
j_call: TRBJ2-1
v_call: TRBV5-1

cdr3_aa: CASSLSGKTYEQYF
j_call: TRBJ2-7
v_call: TRBV7-9

cdr3_aa: CSVEDLQGHEQYF
j_call: TRBJ2-7
v_call: TRBV29-1

cdr3_aa: CASSLGGGYTF
j_call: TRBJ1-2
v_call: TRBV7-9

cdr3_aa: CASSEAQNYGYTF
j_call: TRBJ1-2
v_call: TRBV2

cdr3_aa: CASSDSAGEYNEQFF
j_call: TRBJ2-1
v_call: TRBV6-4

cdr3_aa: CASSSLIGDGTEAFF
j_call: TRBJ1-1
v_call: TRBV7-9

cdr3_aa: CASRIGGLGEQFF
j_call: TRBJ2-1
v_call: TRBV7-6

cdr3_aa: CASSQELRTGYQPQHF
j_call: TRBJ1-5
v_call: TRBV4-1

cdr3_aa: CASSRPADKPQHF
j_call: TRBJ1-5
v_call: TRBV4-1

cdr3_aa: CASSVGTGLSYEQYF
j_call: TRBJ2-7
v_call: TRBV9

cdr3_aa: CASSLLAGGNEQFF
j_call: TRBJ2-1
v_call: TRBV7-3

cdr3_aa: CASSSGGPYSPLHF
j_call: TRBJ1-6
v_call: TRBV27

cdr3_aa: CASSGGYSSTDTQYF
j_call: TRBJ2-3
v_call: TRBV27

cdr3_aa: CASSQVRADEKLFF
j_call: TRBJ1-4
v_call: TRBV4-1

cdr3_aa: CASSYRGGNYGYTF
j_call: TRBJ1-2
v_call: TRBV6-5

cdr3_aa: CASSFYSSYEQYF
j_call: TRBJ2-7
v_call: TRBV11-2

cdr3_aa: CASSLSTRGGGELFF
j_call: TRBJ2-2
v_call: TRBV27

cdr3_aa: CASSVSGGEAFF
j_call: TRBJ1-1
v_call: TRBV9

cdr3_aa: CASNLGAVGNTEAFF
j_call: TRBJ1-1
v_call: TRBV2

cdr3_aa: CASSRPDRGSYEQYF
j_call: TRBJ2-7
v_call: TRBV7-9

cdr3_aa: CASSQGDKGVDTQYF
j_call: TRBJ2-3
v_call: TRBV4-1

cdr3_aa: CAVGWANTEAFF
j_call: TRBJ1-1
v_call: TRBV27

cdr3_aa: CAIRNRGTGANVLTF
j_call: TRBJ2-6
v_call: TRBV10-3

cdr3_aa: CASSLAPTWGYSGNTIYF
j_call: TRBJ1-3
v_call: TRBV7-9

cdr3_aa: CASSLRGSSKETQYF
j_call: TRBJ2-5
v_call: TRBV7-2